A single sample gave rise to the 3 T cell receptor beta chains below, sequenced in a study of blood T cells in healthy people across ages. A second PCR of 7 to 11 cycles used a sample-barcoded 5' primer and a J-beta primer mix. MiXCR, applied by TCRdb to the 5' RACE reads, yields one record per CDR3 protein. This sample has about 680,000 distinct CDR3 sequences, with around 48% found just once. Sequencing was performed on blood. These TCRs come from a woman aged 55-70 years in good health.

This rearrangement joins TRBV20-1 to TRBJ1-4; TRBD1 matches at 8 bases. The V and J ends lost 0 bases and 7 bases, in that order; junction bases with no gene match: 13. The CDR3 consists of 17 residues. Germline CDR1 reads DFQATT; CDR2 reads SNEGSKA (reference sequence). CDR3 amino acids: CSARDYGRQGASEKLFF. CDR3 DNA: TGCAGTGCTAGAGATTATGGGCGGCAGGGGGCGAGTGAAAAACTGTTTTTT.

The chain is built from TRBV20-1 and TRBJ2-3; D might be TRBD1 or TRBD2, each matching 5 bases. V lost 7 bases to trimming and J lost 5 bases, with 25 bases between them. Germline CDR1 is DFQATT and CDR2 is SNEGSKA (reference sequence). The CDR3 is 16 residues long. CDR3 region: CSVSRNAGTSGDTQYF. As DNA, the CDR3 is TGCAGTGTCTCGCGGAACGCTGGGACCTCGGGAGATACGCAGTATTTT.

This clonotype showed up just a few times. This chain links TRBV20-1 with TRBJ1-1, with a possible D match to TRBD1 (5 bases). The CDR3 contains 14 residues. CDR1 is DFQATT and CDR2 is SNEGSKA in the germline V gene (reference sequence). Deletions cut 0 bases from V and 5 bases from J, with 13 bases between. CDR3 region: CSARDRVRGTEAFF. The CDR3 DNA sequence: TGCAGTGCTAGAGACAGGGTGAGGGGTACTGAAGCTTTCTTT.